These 6 T cell receptor beta chains were all obtained from the same sample, sequenced in a study of control samples from healthy donors and cancer patients. Some clones are missing from TCRdb's copy, which holds only in-frame ones; the method was immunoSEQ multiplex PCR. The table includes 150,000 to 200,000 clones, 70% to 90% detected once. The sample was blood. Source of these receptors: a man aged 18 to 35 in good health.

This clone was seen only a few times. CDR3 amino acids: CASSLASASRWNEQFF. CDR3 DNA: TGTGCCAGCAGCTTAGCGTCCGCTAGCCGTTGGAATGAGCAGTTCTTC. The chain is built from TRBV7-6 and TRBJ2-1; D possibly corresponds to TRBD2 (5 bases). Per the germline V gene, CDR1 is SGHVS and CDR2 is FNYEAQ. V lost 0 bases and J lost 7, with 16 bases in between. The CDR3 runs 16 residues.

The chain combines TRBV28 with TRBJ2-3; TRBD2 agrees at 13 bases. The V and J ends lost 5 bases and 3 bases, in that order; junction bases with no gene match: 8. Germline V gives CDR1 MDHEN, CDR2 SYDVKM. There are 17 residues in the CDR3. The CDR3 nucleotides read TGTGCCAGCAGTCCCACTAGCGGGGGGGACCGAACAGATACGCAGTATTTT. Its protein is CASSPTSGGDRTDTQYF.

The rearrangement links TRBV2 to TRBJ2-2, with 7 bases fitting TRBD1. CDR1 is SNHLY, CDR2 FYNNEI, per germline. This CDR3 has 13 amino acids. With 7 bases clipped from V and 8 bases from J, the junction kept 7 bases outside the gene matches. The CDR3 region is CASKETGPGELFF. The CDR3 nucleotides read TGTGCCAGCAAAGAGACAGGGCCTGGGGAGCTGTTTTTT.

J is TRBJ2-5 and V is TRBV29-1; TRBD2 matches 7 bases. This CDR3 spans 13 amino acids. The junction had 4 bases not matched to a gene; V was cut back by 6 bases and J by 0 bases. CDR1 is SQVTM and CDR2 is ANQGSEA in the germline V gene. The CDR3 loop reads CSVPSGYQETQYF. CDR3 DNA: TGCAGCGTACCTAGCGGATACCAAGAGACCCAGTACTTC.

The CDR3 loop is CASSLVGTSGDGGLTQYF. The CDR3 nucleotides are TGTGCCAGCAGTTTAGTCGGGACTAGCGGGGACGGTGGGTTGACCCAGTACTTC. V and J are TRBV28 and TRBJ2-5, with 13 bases aligning to TRBD2. The CDR3 covers 18 residues. Germline-derived CDR1 and CDR2 are MDHEN and SYDVKM. V lost 2 bases, J lost 7 bases, and 13 bases stayed unmatched.

The chain links TRBV12-3 or TRBV12-4 to TRBJ1-1; D is uncertain. Trimming left V 5 bases short and J 2 bases short, with 9 bases between. This CDR3 contains 13 residues. The CDR3 region is CASSLRPNTEAFF. The CDR3 nucleotides read TGTGCCAGCAGTCTCCGTCCCAACACTGAAGCTTTCTTT.